The sequence of this T cell receptor (beta chain) was determined in a study of T cell repertoires in cytomegalovirus infection. Study-level information: Public signatures in TCR beta pointed to CMV infection and matching HLA type. Broader study findings: Carriers of CMV plus the relevant HLA were identified by cumulative public TCR beta family frequency. Across the ex vivo response, the dominant clonotypes were HLA-C-restricted CMV-specific TCR beta clonotypes.

In regard to this clonotype: What it recognizes is unknown.

In TCRdb, the reads were re-called with MiXCR into one record per CDR3 protein. Of about 130,000 distinct CDR3 sequences listed, 20% to 30% are singletons. V lost 2 bases, J lost 5 bases, and 9 bases lay in between. The CDR3 has 13 residues. Germline V gene sequence: CDR1 MNHNY, CDR2 SVGAGI (reference sequence). Specimen: PBMCs, sequenced either directly or after in vitro stimulation (not recorded which). This sequence was found in a human donor in good health (CMV status not recorded). Some clones in this sample may be carry-over from other donors' samples. J is TRBJ1-1 and V is TRBV6-6; D not resolved. CDR3 sequence reads: CASSYGEYTEAFF. The DNA for the CDR3 is TGTGCCAGCAGTTACGGGGAATATACTGAAGCTTTCTTT.